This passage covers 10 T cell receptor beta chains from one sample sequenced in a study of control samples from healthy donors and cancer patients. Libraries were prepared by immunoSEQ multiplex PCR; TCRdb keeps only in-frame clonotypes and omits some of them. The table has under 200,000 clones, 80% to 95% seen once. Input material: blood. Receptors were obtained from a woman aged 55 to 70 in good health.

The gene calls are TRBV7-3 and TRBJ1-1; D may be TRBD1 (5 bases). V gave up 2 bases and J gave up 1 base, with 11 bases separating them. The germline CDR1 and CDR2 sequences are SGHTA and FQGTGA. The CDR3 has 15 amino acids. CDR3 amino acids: CASSLLRGSNTEAFF. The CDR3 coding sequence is TGTGCCAGCAGCTTACTAAGGGGCTCGAACACTGAAGCTTTCTTT.

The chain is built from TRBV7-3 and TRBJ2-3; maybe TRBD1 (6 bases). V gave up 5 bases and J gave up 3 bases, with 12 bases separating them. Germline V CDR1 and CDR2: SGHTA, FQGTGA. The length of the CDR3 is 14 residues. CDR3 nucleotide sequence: TGTGCCAGCAGCCCCACAGGGTGGACAGATACGCAGTATTTT. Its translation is CASSPTGWTDTQYF.

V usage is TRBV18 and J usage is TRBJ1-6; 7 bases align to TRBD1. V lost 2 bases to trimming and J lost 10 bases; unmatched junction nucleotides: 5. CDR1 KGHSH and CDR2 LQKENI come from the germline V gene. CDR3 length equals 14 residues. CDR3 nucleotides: TGTGCCAGCTCACCATTAGGGGGCCAATCACCCCTCCACTTT. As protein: CASSPLGGQSPLHF.

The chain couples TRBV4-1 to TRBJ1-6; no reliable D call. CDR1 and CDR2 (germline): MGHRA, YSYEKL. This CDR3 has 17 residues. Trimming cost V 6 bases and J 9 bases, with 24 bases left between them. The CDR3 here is CASSRMAGVWVGSPLHF. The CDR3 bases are TGCGCCAGCAGTCGCATGGCCGGGGTCTGGGTTGGTTCACCCCTCCACTTT.

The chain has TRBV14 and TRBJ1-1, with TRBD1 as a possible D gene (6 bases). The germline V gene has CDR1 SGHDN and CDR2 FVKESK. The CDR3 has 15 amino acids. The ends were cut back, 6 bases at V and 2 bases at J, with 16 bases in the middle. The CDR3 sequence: CASSRTARRNTEAFF. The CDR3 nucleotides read TGTGCCAGCAGTCGGACAGCAAGAAGAAACACTGAAGCTTTCTTT. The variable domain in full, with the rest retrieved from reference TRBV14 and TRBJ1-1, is EAGVTQFPSHSVIEKGQTVTLRCDPISGHDNLYWYRRVMGKEIKFLLHFVKESKQDESGMPNNRFLAERTGGTYSTLKVQPAELEDSGVYFCASSRTARRNTEAFFGQGTRLTVV.

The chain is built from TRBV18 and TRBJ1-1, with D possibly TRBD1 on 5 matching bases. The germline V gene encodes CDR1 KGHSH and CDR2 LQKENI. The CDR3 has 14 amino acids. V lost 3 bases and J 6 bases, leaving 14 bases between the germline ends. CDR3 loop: CASSPGTLTAEAFF. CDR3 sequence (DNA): TGTGCCAGCTCACCTGGGACCCTGACGGCTGAAGCTTTCTTT.

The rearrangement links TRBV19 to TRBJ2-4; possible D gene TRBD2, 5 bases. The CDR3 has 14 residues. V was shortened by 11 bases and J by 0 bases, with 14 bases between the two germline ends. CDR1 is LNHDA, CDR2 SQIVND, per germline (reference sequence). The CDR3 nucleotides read TGTGCCGTCACGCCCGGGGTAGCCAAAAACATTCAGTACTTC. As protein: CAVTPGVAKNIQYF. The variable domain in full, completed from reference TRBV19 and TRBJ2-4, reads DGGITQSPKYLFRKEGQNVTLSCEQNLNHDAMYWYRQDPGQGLRLIYYSQIVNDFQKGDIAEGYSVSREKKESFPLTVTSAQKNPTAFYLCAVTPGVAKNIQYFGAGTRLSVL.

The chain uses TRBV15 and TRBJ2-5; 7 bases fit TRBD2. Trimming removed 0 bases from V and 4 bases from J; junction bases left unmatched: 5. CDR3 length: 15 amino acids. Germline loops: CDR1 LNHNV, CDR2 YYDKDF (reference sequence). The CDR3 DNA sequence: TGTGCCACCAGCAGAGATTATGGGGGGGGAGAGACCCAGTACTTC. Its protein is CATSRDYGGGETQYF.

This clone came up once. The DNA for the CDR3 is TGTGCCAGCAGGGAAGAAGACGGACGAATGAACACTGAAGCTTTCTTT. Its translation is CASREEDGRMNTEAFF. The chain couples TRBV7-3 to TRBJ1-1, with D uncertain. V was trimmed by 6 bases and J by 0 bases, leaving 17 bases between them. This CDR3 spans 16 amino acids. Per germline, CDR1 SGHTA and CDR2 FQGTGA.

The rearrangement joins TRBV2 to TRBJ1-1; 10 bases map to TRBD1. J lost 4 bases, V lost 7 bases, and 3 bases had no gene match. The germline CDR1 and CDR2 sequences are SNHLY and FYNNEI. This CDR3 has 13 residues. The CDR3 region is CASTRTGGTEAFF. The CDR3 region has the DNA TGTGCCAGCACCCGGACAGGGGGCACTGAAGCTTTCTTT.